This T cell receptor (beta chain) was captured in a study of blood T cell repertoires in COVID-19. Turning to the study itself: Some COVID-19 samples were acute and others convalescent; all came from the United States, Italy and Spain. PBMCs, B-cell-depleted T cells, or T cells provided the cDNA or gDNA that made up the material.

Per the original methods: Amplification with reference gene primers provided the estimates of nucleated cell counts. Data came from immunoSEQ multiplex PCR; TCRdb stores just in-frame clones and leaves some out. V, J and clone size are taken as reported in that table, and D and trimming were inferred from the DNA itself. The table records 110,000 to 150,000 clones, roughly 80% of them present only once. There are 14 residues in the CDR3. With 0 bases removed from V and 0 bases from J, the gap between germline ends came to 4 bases. CDR1 is SGHRS and CDR2 is YFSETQ in the germline V gene. This chain connects TRBV5-1 to TRBJ2-1, with D uncertain. Sequenced material: peripheral blood. This receptor was identified in a human donor in a cohort sampled during active COVID-19. The CDR3 DNA follows: TGCGCCAGCAGCTTGGGCAGCTCCTACAATGAGCAGTTCTTC. Translated, it gives CASSLGSSYNEQFF.